This T cell receptor (beta chain) comes out of a study of early T cells in non-severe SARS-CoV-2 infection. This clonotype was counted many times. V was trimmed by 1 base and J by 4 bases, leaving 5 bases between them. The germline V gene encodes CDR1 LNHDA and CDR2 SQIVND (reference sequence). CDR3 length equals 13 residues. Individual cDNA molecules each received unique molecular identifiers attached to them. MiXCR, run by TCRdb on the 5' RACE reads, gives a single entry per CDR3 protein. The repertoire holds more than 20,000 distinct CDR3 sequences, around 4.5% seen once, with roughly 5.3% in the top ten.

The clonotype comes from an adult who was a healthcare worker with PCR-confirmed SARS-CoV-2 infection or an uninfected control (not recorded which). Sequencing input: whole blood. The chain uses TRBV19 and TRBJ1-5; D is unclear. This CDR3 reads CASSIGPNQPQHF. The CDR3 DNA reads TGTGCCAGTAGTATAGGTCCTAATCAGCCCCAGCATTTT. Full variable domain (rest looked up from reference TRBV19 and TRBJ1-5): DGGITQSPKYLFRKEGQNVTLSCEQNLNHDAMYWYRQDPGQGLRLIYYSQIVNDFQKGDIAEGYSVSREKKESFPLTVTSAQKNPTAFYLCASSIGPNQPQHFGDGTRLSIL.